The rows below give T cell receptor beta chains drawn from one sample of a study of OX40 agonist ivuxolimab in advanced cancers. Assay: immunoSEQ multiplex PCR; the TCRdb copy retains only in-frame clones and omits some. The table shows roughly 100,000 clones, with 70% to 90% occurring only once. This specimen consisted of CD4+ or CD8+ T cells sorted from blood, obtained in a trial of the OX40 agonist ivuxolimab. Source of these receptors: an adult with an advanced solid tumor such as melanoma, head and neck, liver or kidney cancer. Both conserved end residues are part of each CDR3. A D gene is named only where the DNA matches it firmly. The size field is filled for only some rows; it gives once, few, many or a size class.

CDR3 protein,CDR3 DNA,CDR3 length,clone size,D gene,J gene,V gene
CASSLGAEDEQYF,TGTGCCAGCAGCCTCGGAGCGGAGGACGAGCAGTACTTC,13,.,.,TRBJ2-7,TRBV7-8
CASRPREGARGNQPQHF,TGTGCCAGCAGGCCCCGGGAAGGGGCCAGGGGAAATCAGCCCCAGCATTTT,17,.,.,TRBJ1-5,TRBV28
CASSLSLGRENEQFF,TGTGCCAGCTCACTATCACTAGGACGAGAGAATGAGCAGTTCTTC,15,few,.,TRBJ2-1,TRBV18
CASSVGLSNRGQFF,TGTGCCAGCAGCGTAGGTCTTTCCAACAGGGGGCAGTTCTTC,14,.,TRBD1,TRBJ2-1,TRBV9
CASSIGTDTQYF,TGTGCCAGCAGTATAGGCACAGATACGCAGTATTTT,12,.,.,TRBJ2-3,TRBV6-5
CASSFLQGADTGELFF,TGTGCCAGCAGTTTCCTTCAGGGGGCGGACACCGGGGAGCTGTTTTTT,16,.,TRBD1,TRBJ2-2,TRBV28
CASSPQQGANEKLFF,TGTGCCAGCTCTCCACAACAGGGGGCTAATGAAAAACTGTTTTTT,15,.,TRBD1,TRBJ1-4,TRBV18
CASSLDRVGEAFF,TGTGCCAGCAGCTTAGACAGGGTTGGTGAAGCTTTCTTT,13,.,.,TRBJ1-1,TRBV7-8
CASSPPPRGDNEQFF,TGTGCCAGCTCGCCCCCGCCCAGGGGTGACAATGAGCAGTTCTTC,15,.,.,TRBJ2-1,TRBV18
CASSYTGAGAYEQYF,TGTGCCAGCAGTTATACAGGGGCAGGCGCCTACGAGCAGTACTTC,15,.,TRBD1,TRBJ2-7,TRBV27
CASSGGGRTEAFF,TGCGCCAGCAGCGGTGGGGGGAGGACTGAAGCTTTCTTT,13,.,.,TRBJ1-1,TRBV5-1
CASSETVSEQFF,TGTGCCAGCAGTGAAACGGTGAGTGAGCAGTTCTTC,12,.,.,TRBJ2-1,TRBV25-1
CASSQDGEQFF,TGTGCCAGCAGCCAGGATGGGGAGCAGTTCTTC,11,.,.,TRBJ2-1,TRBV7-2
CASSLEVTETQYF,TGTGCCAGCAGCTTAGAAGTCACGGAGACCCAGTACTTC,13,few,.,TRBJ2-5,TRBV11-2
CASSLVTSGYEQYF,TGTGCCAGCAGCTTAGTAACTAGCGGATACGAGCAGTACTTC,14,.,TRBD2,TRBJ2-7,TRBV7-6
CASSELRGRTDTQYF,TGCGCCAGCAGTGAATTACGGGGGAGGACAGATACGCAGTATTTT,15,once,.,TRBJ2-3,TRBV10-1
CASSLGHPAYEQYF,TGTGCCAGCAGCTTGGGACATCCGGCCTACGAGCAGTACTTC,14,.,.,TRBJ2-7,TRBV5-4
CASSRDRESDTQYF,TGTGCCAGCAGTCGGGACAGGGAGTCAGATACGCAGTATTTT,14,.,TRBD1,TRBJ2-3,TRBV7-9
CASSVGTSTRGGNEQFF,TGTGCCAGCAGCGTTGGGACTAGCACCCGGGGGGGCAATGAGCAGTTCTTC,17,.,TRBD2,TRBJ2-1,TRBV9
CASSQRLAAYNEQFF,TGTGCCAGCAGCCAAAGACTAGCGGCCTACAATGAGCAGTTCTTC,15,.,TRBD2,TRBJ2-1,TRBV4-2
CASGFGLSGAAFHEQFF,TGTGCTAGTGGTTTCGGGCTCTCGGGAGCAGCATTCCATGAGCAGTTCTTC,17,once,.,TRBJ2-1,TRBV12-5
CASSSLLSSYNEQFF,TGTGCCAGCAGTTCACTACTTAGCTCCTACAATGAGCAGTTCTTC,15,once,.,TRBJ2-1,TRBV28